What follows is one TCR beta chain and its context. Its cognate antigen has yet to be identified. Base qualities are not provided; no much larger clone lies one nucleotide away. V gives up 3 bases and J gives up 4 bases, and the segment between their germline ends measures 14 bases. CDR1 and CDR2, per the germline V gene, are SGHDT and YYEEEE. The CDR3 covers 15 residues, taking in both the cysteine and the phenylalanine. Only CDR3 DNA is held: 45 bases, read in frame from base 1. These data originate in a study of shared clonotypes between healthy human individuals (dated by TCRdb to 2020 to 2022). About the investigation overall: Three men and two women, aged 18 to 49 years, made up the cohort. For each donor, CD4 naive and CD4 memory were each run on three plates, CD8 naive on two plates, and CD8 memory on one plate. Per donor, leukapheresis produced somewhere between about 0.94 and 9.5 billion PBMCs. To increase sequencing depth and limit assay-specific biases, different laboratories used diverse techniques to prepare libraries and sequence TCR repertoires. Blood TCR repertoires of 5 or 6 healthy adults were deeply sequenced to estimate repertoire size and the extent of clonotype sharing between individuals.

The paper as a whole reports these results and caveats: Across a few donors, roughly 5.1% of naive CD4, over 3% of naive CD8, under 2.5% of memory CD4, and approximately 0.4% of memory CD8 clonotypes were shared. Because the study included only a small number of donors, the genetic and exposure-history diversity represented was limited. Sampling was restricted to blood, and TCR repertoires in tissue are likely to differ from TCR repertoires in blood. Based on pairwise subsampling, the degree of clonotype sharing among donors was expected to be affected by sequencing depth. Estimated clonotype richness was generally larger for naive than for memory subsets. Compared with non-shared clonotypes, the clonotypes found in all four sorted-subset donors had higher generation probabilities. Rarefaction of sorted-subset datasets indicated incomplete sequencing despite the large sequencing depth.

The donors were healthy, HIV-negative adults who had no recently reported acute infections or vaccinations. Only Caucasian adults living in Nashville, Tennessee, USA were represented among the donors. CD4+ T cells were enriched by magnetic negative selection, after which naive cells were positively selected on CD45RA and the negative fraction was taken as the memory subset. Blood was collected by leukapheresis, and PBMCs were isolated by Ficoll-Histopaque density gradient centrifugation and then cryopreserved in liquid nitrogen vapor phase. Purity and quantity of every magnetically sorted T cell population were checked by analytical flow cytometry. Each sorted fraction had its genomic DNA isolated and then quantified by UV absorbance on a Nanodrop 2000c. TCR CDR3 regions were amplified from genomic DNA by multiplex PCR using the deep immunoSEQ assay. For each cell subset, the extracted genomic DNA was distributed evenly across all wells of several immunoSEQ 96-well plates, and each plate served as one replicate. For sorted subsets, approximately 200 ng of genomic DNA, equivalent to around 30,000 T cell genomes, went into each replicate PCR. The purified libraries were quantified using a Qubit 3.0 fluorometer, sized with a Bioanalyzer 2100, and then quantified again using the KAPA Library Quantification kit. Each immunoSEQ 96-well plate was sequenced on its own single-read 150-cycle Illumina NextSeq 550 flow cell. The study's own analysis went as follows. Because the immunoSEQ output included only junctional sequences and no quality scores, the filtering could not be the same as the filtering used for full-length reads. To assign V/J genes and CDR3, sequences were annotated using PyIR, a Python wrapper for IgBLAST v1.9, with IMGT germline references. Reads with weak V/J assignments (E-value above 1e-6), missing CDR3, stop codons, out-of-frame junctions, or ambiguous translated residues were removed. A V3J clonotype was defined by an identical inferred V gene, J gene, and CDR3 amino acid sequence. Percentage overlap between repertoires was calculated by dividing the number of shared unique clonotypes by the size of the smaller repertoire. Richness of each repertoire was evaluated using RTK rarefaction, the Chao1 estimator, and Recon v2.1 estimates of unobserved clonotypes. Generation probabilities for all TCRbeta clonotypes obtained by the gDNA method from a handful of donors were computed using OLGA. The table was pulled from immuneACCESS by TCRdb, which kept in-frame rearrangements only. Such tables lose some clones; where checked, under half of the loss comes from unresolved V genes, and the rest has no known cause. V and J calls plus clone size are reproduced from that table; the DNA served to infer D and trimming. The sample yields approximately 320,000 clones; around two thirds were counted once. The top ten hold over 9% of the sample.

Sequenced input: memory CD4+ T cells sorted from blood. The sample's cell subset or site label, in plain terms: CD45RA-negative fraction. The source is a man aged 25-40 years in good health. The rearranged chain carries TRBV5-6 and TRBJ1-5, and possibly TRBD1, on 5 matching bases. The DNA is as follows: TGTGCCAGCAGCTCGGACGGGGGGTTGAATCAGCCCCAGCATTTT. This gives the protein CASSSDGGLNQPQHF. The CDR3 plus the reference TRBV5-6 and TRBJ1-5 genes for the other parts give the full variable domain: DAGVTQSPTHLIKTRGQQVTLRCSPKSGHDTVSWYQQALGQGPQFIFQYYEEEERQRGNFPDRFSGHQFPNYSSELNVNALLLGDSALYLCASSSDGGLNQPQHFGDGTRLSIL.